This T cell receptor beta chain was obtained from a study of a mutant IDH1 vaccine in newly diagnosed glioma. Study details: Of treated patients, approximately 62% were men and roughly 40% women, averaging about 40 years.

Time point defined: baseline, week 1 (first vaccination visit). Treatment specified: pre-vaccination baseline after standard-of-care therapy. Germline CDR1 reads LNHDA; CDR2 reads SQIVND (reference sequence). Trimming took off 1 base at V and 2 bases at J, with 14 bases between the two ends. The CDR3 runs to 17 residues. Method: immunoSEQ multiplex PCR; TCRdb's copy keeps in-frame clones and lacks some. This sample has about 46,000 clones, with 86% found just once. The sequencing here drew on PBMCs, taken from a glioma patient treated with radiotherapy, temozolomide or both. This clonotype was sampled from a man in his forties with glioma. The rearrangement uses TRBV19 and TRBJ1-4; D remains unclear. This chain's CDR3 is CASSIAPQQATNEKLFF. In DNA form, the CDR3 reads TGTGCCAGTAGTATAGCCCCCCAGCAGGCGACTAATGAAAAACTGTTTTTT.